Below are 2 T cell receptor beta chains sequenced from a single sample in a study of T-cell memory formation after mild COVID-19. TCRdb reanalysed the 5' RACE reads using MiXCR and keeps one entry per CDR3 protein. This table holds just over 200,000 distinct CDR3 sequences, over 9% found once. The sample taken for sequencing was PBMCs or a T cell subset sorted from them (not recorded which). The source is a man between 18 and 35 years old who had mild COVID-19 (a few samples of this study predate the infection). Cell type and time point are not known.

The chain uses TRBV6-2 or TRBV6-3 and TRBJ2-2; D is uncertain. The V end was cut by 2 bases, the J end by 6 bases, with 7 bases between. CDR1 is MNHEY and CDR2 is SVGEGT in the germline V gene. CDR3 length: 13 residues. CDR3 region: CASSYHLAGELFF. CDR3 coding DNA: TGTGCCAGCAGTTACCATCTGGCCGGGGAGCTGTTTTTT.

This chain joins TRBV5-6 and TRBJ1-4, with a tentative D call TRBD1 (6 bases). The CDR3 has 15 amino acids. CDR1 is SGHDT, CDR2 YYEEEE, per germline. V lost 4 bases and J lost 2, with 12 bases in between. The CDR3 sequence: CASSRTGSTNEKLFF. In DNA form, the CDR3 reads TGTGCCAGCAGCCGCACAGGGTCTACTAATGAAAAACTGTTTTTT.